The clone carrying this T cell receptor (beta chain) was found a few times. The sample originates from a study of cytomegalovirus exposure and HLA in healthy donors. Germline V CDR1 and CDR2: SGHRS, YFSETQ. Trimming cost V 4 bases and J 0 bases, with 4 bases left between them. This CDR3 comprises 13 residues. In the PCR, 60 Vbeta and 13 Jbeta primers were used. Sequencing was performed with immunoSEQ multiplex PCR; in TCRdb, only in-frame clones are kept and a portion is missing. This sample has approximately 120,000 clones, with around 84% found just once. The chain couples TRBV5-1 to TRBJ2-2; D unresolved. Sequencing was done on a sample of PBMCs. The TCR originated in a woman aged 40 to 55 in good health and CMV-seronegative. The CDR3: CASSPSNTGELFF. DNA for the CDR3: TGCGCCAGCAGCCCTTCGAACACCGGGGAGCTGTTTTTT.